The clone carrying this T cell receptor (beta chain) is a singleton in its sample. Using immunoSEQ multiplex PCR, the repertoire was profiled, and TCRdb retains in-frame clones only, with some absent. The sample records about 140,000 clones, approximately 82% being singletons. The data are from a study of cytomegalovirus exposure and HLA in healthy donors. Study details: The approximately 610 first-cohort repertoires shared a platform with the 100 to 150 validation repertoires, as reported in a later analysis.

These donors were members of the approximately 110-subject validation cohort, a group separate from the roughly 670-subject first cohort. The CDR3 runs to 14 residues. V lost 0 bases, J lost 2 bases, and 7 bases lay in between. Germline assignment: CDR1 KGHSH and CDR2 LQKENI. The origin of this receptor is a man aged 30 to 45 in good health and CMV-seropositive. Sequencing used PBMCs. The rearrangement joins TRBV18 to TRBJ1-1, with a possible D match to TRBD1 (5 bases). The CDR3 nucleotides are TGTGCCAGCTCACCACCGGGGCAAAACACTGAAGCTTTCTTT. Translation: CASSPPGQNTEAFF.